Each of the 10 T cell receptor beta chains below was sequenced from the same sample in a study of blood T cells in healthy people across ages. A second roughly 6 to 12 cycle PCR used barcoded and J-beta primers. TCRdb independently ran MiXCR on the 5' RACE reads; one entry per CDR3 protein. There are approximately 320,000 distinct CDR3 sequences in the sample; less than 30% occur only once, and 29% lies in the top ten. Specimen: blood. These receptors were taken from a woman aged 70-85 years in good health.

CDR3 region: CAIRGVGKEETQYF. In nucleotides, the CDR3 is TGTGCCATTCGAGGGGTAGGGAAGGAGGAGACCCAGTACTTC. This chain links TRBV10-3 with TRBJ2-5; D assignment may be TRBD1 or TRBD2 (5 bases each). V was shortened by 9 bases and J by 5 bases, with 19 bases between the two germline ends. The CDR3 has 14 residues. Germline V gives CDR1 ENHRY, CDR2 SYGVKD.

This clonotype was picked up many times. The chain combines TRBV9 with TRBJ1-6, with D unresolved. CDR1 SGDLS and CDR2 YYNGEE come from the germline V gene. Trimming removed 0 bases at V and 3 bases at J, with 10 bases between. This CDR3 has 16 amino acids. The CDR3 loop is CASSVAPANYNSPLHF. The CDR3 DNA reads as TGTGCCAGCAGCGTAGCCCCGGCCAACTATAATTCACCCCTCCACTTT.

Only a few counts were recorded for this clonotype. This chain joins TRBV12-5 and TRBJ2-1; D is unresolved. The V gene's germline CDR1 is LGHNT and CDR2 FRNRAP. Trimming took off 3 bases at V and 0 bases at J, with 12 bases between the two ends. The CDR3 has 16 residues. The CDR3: CASGFSRPSSYNEQFF. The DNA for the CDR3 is TGTGCTAGTGGTTTCTCGCGGCCTAGCTCCTACAATGAGCAGTTCTTC.

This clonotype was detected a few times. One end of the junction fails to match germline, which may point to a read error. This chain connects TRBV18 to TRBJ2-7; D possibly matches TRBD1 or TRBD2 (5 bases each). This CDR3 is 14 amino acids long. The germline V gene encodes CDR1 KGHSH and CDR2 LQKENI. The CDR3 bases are TGTGCCAGCTCACCACCGGGGCTAGCCTACGGGCAGTACTTC. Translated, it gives CASSPPGLAYGQYF.

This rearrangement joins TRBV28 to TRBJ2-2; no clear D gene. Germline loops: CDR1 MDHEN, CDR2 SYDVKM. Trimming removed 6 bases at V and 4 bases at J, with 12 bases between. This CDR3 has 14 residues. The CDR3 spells CASRFYPGTGELFF. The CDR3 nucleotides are TGTGCCAGCAGATTTTACCCGGGCACCGGGGAGCTGTTTTTT. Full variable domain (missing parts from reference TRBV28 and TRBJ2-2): DVKVTQSSRYLVKRTGEKVFLECVQDMDHENMFWYRQDPGLGLRLIYFSYDVKMKEKGDIPEGYSVSREKKERFSLILESASTNQTSMYLCASRFYPGTGELFFGEGSRLTVL.

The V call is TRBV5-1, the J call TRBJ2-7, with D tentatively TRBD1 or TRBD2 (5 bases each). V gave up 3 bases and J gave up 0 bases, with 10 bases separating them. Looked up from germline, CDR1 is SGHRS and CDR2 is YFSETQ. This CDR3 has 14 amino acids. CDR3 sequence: CASSYGAASYEQYF. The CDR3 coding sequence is TGCGCCAGCAGCTACGGGGCAGCCTCCTACGAGCAGTACTTC.

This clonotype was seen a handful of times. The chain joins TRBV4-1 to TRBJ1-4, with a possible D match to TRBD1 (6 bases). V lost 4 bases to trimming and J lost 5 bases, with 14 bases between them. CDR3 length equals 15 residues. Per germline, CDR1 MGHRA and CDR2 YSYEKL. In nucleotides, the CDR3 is TGCGCCAGCAGCCGGGGGGCCAGAGAGAATGAAAAACTGTTTTTT. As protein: CASSRGARENEKLFF.

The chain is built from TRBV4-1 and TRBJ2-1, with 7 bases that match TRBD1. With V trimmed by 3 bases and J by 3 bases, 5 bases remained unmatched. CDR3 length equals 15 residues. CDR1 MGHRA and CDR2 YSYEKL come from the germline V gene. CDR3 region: CASSQPGQSYNEQFF. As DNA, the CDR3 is TGCGCCAGCAGCCAGCCGGGACAGAGCTACAATGAGCAGTTCTTC.

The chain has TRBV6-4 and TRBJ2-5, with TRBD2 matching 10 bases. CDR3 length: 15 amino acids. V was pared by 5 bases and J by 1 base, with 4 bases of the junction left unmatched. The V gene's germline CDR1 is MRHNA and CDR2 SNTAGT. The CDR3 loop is CASSRAGGVQETQYF. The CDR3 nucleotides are TGTGCCAGCAGTCGAGCGGGAGGGGTCCAAGAGACCCAGTACTTC.

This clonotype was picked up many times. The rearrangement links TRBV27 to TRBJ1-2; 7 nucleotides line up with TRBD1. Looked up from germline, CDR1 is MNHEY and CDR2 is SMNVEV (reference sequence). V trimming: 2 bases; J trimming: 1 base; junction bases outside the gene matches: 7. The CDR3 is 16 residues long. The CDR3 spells CASSLAQGLGNYGYTF. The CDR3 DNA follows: TGTGCCAGCAGTTTAGCACAGGGGCTGGGTAACTATGGCTACACCTTC.